One and the same sample provided the 2 T cell receptor beta chains below, sequenced in a study of somatic mutations in cytotoxic T cells in rheumatoid arthritis. Measured with immunoSEQ multiplex PCR; TCRdb has only the in-frame clones, and not every one. The table shows 20,000 to 25,000 clones, with about 83% occurring only once. The sequenced sample was CD8+ T cells sorted from blood. These receptors were collected from an adult with rheumatoid arthritis.

The J gene is TRBJ1-5, the V gene TRBV19; 9 bases match TRBD1. Per the germline V gene, CDR1 is LNHDA and CDR2 is SQIVND (reference sequence). V lost 5 bases to trimming and J lost 6 bases; unmatched junction nucleotides: 2. The CDR3 has 13 residues. The CDR3 bases are TGTGCCAGTAGTCCACAGGGGGCTCAGCCCCAGCATTTT. Translation: CASSPQGAQPQHF.

The CDR3 DNA reads as TGTGCCAGCAGCCCACCCTCCGGGGTCACCGGGGAGCTGTTTTTT. This codes for CASSPPSGVTGELFF. The chain employs TRBV7-9 and TRBJ2-2, with a weak D call TRBD2 (5 bases). The germline gives CDR1 SEHNR, CDR2 FQNEAQ (reference sequence). The CDR3 length is 15 residues. The V end lost 5 bases, the J end lost 4 bases, and 14 bases lay between the germline ends.